The 29 T cell receptor beta chains listed next were all sequenced from one sample in a study of T cell responses to AZD1222 COVID-19 vaccine (dated by TCRdb to the early 2020s). The method behind the library was the immunoSEQ multiplex PCR assay. TCRdb took this table from immuneACCESS and kept in-frame rearrangements with V and J called. Such tables lack part of the clones; where checked against another copy, unresolved V genes explain under half of the gap, and the rest is unexplained. Across this sample there are around 99,000 clones, with around 90% seen only once. 9.5% to 15% of the sample belongs to the ten largest clones. Interpreted using the paper, the time point label stands for: baseline before first vaccination. According to the study, the label for this sample's treatment or condition signals: meningococcal conjugate vaccine given as trial control. The input for sequencing was peripheral blood, taken on day 0 of MenACWY control vaccination. The origin of the receptors is an adult in good health.

The chain uses TRBV28 and TRBJ2-7; D is perhaps TRBD2 (5 bases). CDR3 length: 14 amino acids. Trimming took 6 bases from V and 2 from J, leaving 14 bases between them. From germline, CDR1 is MDHEN and CDR2 SYDVKM. The CDR3 region has the DNA TGTGCCAGCAGAGCAAGCGGAGGAACCTACGAGCAGTACTTC. Its protein product is CASRASGGTYEQYF. Complete variable domain (other parts from reference TRBV28 and TRBJ2-7): DVKVTQSSRYLVKRTGEKVFLECVQDMDHENMFWYRQDPGLGLRLIYFSYDVKMKEKGDIPEGYSVSREKKERFSLILESASTNQTSMYLCASRASGGTYEQYFGPGTRLTVT.

The rearrangement joins TRBV9 to TRBJ1-2, with 8 positions matching TRBD1. The V segment lost 5 bases and the J segment 8 bases; nucleotides outside the gene matches: 11. The CDR3 covers 14 residues. Germline lookup yields CDR1 SGDLS and CDR2 YYNGEE. The CDR3 loop reads CASRATGGGYGYTF. As DNA, the CDR3 is TGTGCCAGCAGAGCCACAGGGGGAGGTTACGGCTACACCTTC. Filled out from reference TRBV9 and TRBJ1-2, the complete variable domain reads DSGVTQTPKHLITATGQRVTLRCSPRSGDLSVYWYQQSLDQGLQFLIQYYNGEERAKGNILERFSAQQFPDLHSELNLSSLELGDSALYFCASRATGGGYGYTFGSGTRLTVV.

The J gene is TRBJ1-1, the V gene TRBV6-5; a weak D match, TRBD1 (6 bases). Germline V gene lookup returns CDR1 MNHEY and CDR2 SVGAGI. Trimming cost V 5 bases and J 5 bases, with 15 bases left between them. This CDR3 spans 14 amino acids. CDR3 coding DNA: TGTGCCAGCAGTAAGAGGGGGAGGAGGACTGAAGCTTTCTTT. Protein product: CASSKRGRRTEAFF.

This chain joins TRBV5-1 and TRBJ2-7, with TRBD1 identical over 8 bases. From germline, CDR1 is SGHRS and CDR2 YFSETQ. The ends lost 0 bases at V and 6 bases at J; junction bases unmatched: 5. The CDR3 runs to 14 residues. The CDR3 region is CASSLVTGEAEQYF. For the CDR3, the DNA is TGCGCCAGCAGCTTGGTGACAGGGGAAGCCGAGCAGTACTTC.

This clone was detected only a few times. The V call is TRBV4-1, the J call TRBJ2-3, with 7 bases lining up with TRBD1. Trimming at V came to 5 bases and at J to 6 bases, leaving 14 bases not matched to a gene. The CDR3 has 16 amino acids. In germline, CDR1 is MGHRA, CDR2 YSYEKL. The CDR3 sequence: CASSGATGVEDDTQYF. CDR3 in DNA: TGCGCCAGCAGCGGAGCCACAGGGGTTGAAGACGATACGCAGTATTTT.

The rearrangement uses TRBV6-5 and TRBJ1-1; D is unresolved. This CDR3 has 10 amino acids. The V and J ends lost 6 bases and 5 bases respectively, with 4 bases between them. The germline gives CDR1 MNHEY, CDR2 SVGAGI. CDR3 protein: CASRGTEAFF. The CDR3 DNA reads as TGTGCCAGCAGGGGGACTGAAGCTTTCTTT.

This clone showed up just once. The chain links TRBV3-1 (or the pseudogene TRBV3-2) to TRBJ2-7, with 11 bases identical to TRBD2. The CDR3 length is 15 residues. J was trimmed by 3 bases and V by 7 bases; bases with no gene match: 8. Germline loops: CDR1 LGHDT, CDR2 YNNKEL (reference sequence). The CDR3: CASNRGLAGGYEQYF. Here the CDR3 DNA reads TGTGCCAGCAACCGAGGTCTAGCGGGGGGCTACGAGCAGTACTTC.

This chain uses TRBV7-9 with TRBJ1-1; a weak D match, TRBD1 (5 bases). V dropped 1 base and J dropped 4 bases, with 13 bases sitting between them. CDR3 length: 15 residues. Germline V gives CDR1 SEHNR, CDR2 FQNEAQ (reference sequence). CDR3 coding DNA: TGTGCCAGCAGCTTAGGTTTTGCGGGACCCACTGAAGCTTTCTTT. This codes for CASSLGFAGPTEAFF.

V is TRBV16 and J is TRBJ2-7; possible D gene TRBD1, 6 bases. This CDR3 has 16 residues. CDR1 is KGHSY, CDR2 FQNENV, per germline. V lost 3 bases and J lost 0, with 15 bases in between. The chain's CDR3 is CASSQGFETGSYEQYF. DNA for the CDR3: TGTGCCAGCAGCCAGGGGTTCGAGACAGGCTCCTACGAGCAGTACTTC.

This clone has a handful of counts. The chain has TRBV6-5 and TRBJ2-4; TRBD2 agrees at 7 bases. This CDR3 region has 13 residues. Germline CDR1 MNHEY, CDR2 SVGAGI. Germline trimming cut 8 bases from V and 11 bases from J; bases unmatched to any gene: 12. The CDR3 nucleotides read TGTGCCAGCCGGGGGGAGGGCCGAGTCGTTCAGTACTTC. It codes for CASRGEGRVVQYF.

CDR3 bases: TGTGCCAGCAGTTTAGCGGGGGCGCCCAAAAACATTCAGTACTTC. It codes for CASSLAGAPKNIQYF. V usage is TRBV28 and J usage is TRBJ2-4; TRBD2 is a possible D gene (7 bases). Germline CDR1 reads MDHEN; CDR2 reads SYDVKM. The germline V and J ends were trimmed by 2 bases and 2 bases, with 10 bases remaining between them. The CDR3 covers 15 residues.

This clone was observed a few times. This chain uses TRBV5-6 with TRBJ1-6; the D is unclear. Germline V gene lookup returns CDR1 SGHDT and CDR2 YYEEEE. V was shortened by 1 base and J by 10 bases, with 6 bases between the two germline ends. The CDR3 consists of 12 residues. CDR3 residues: CASSLPRSPLHF. DNA for the CDR3: TGTGCCAGCAGCTTGCCCCGGTCACCCCTCCACTTT.

This chain uses TRBV4-2 with TRBJ1-1; 8 positions match TRBD1. This CDR3 spans 15 amino acids. Germline values: CDR1 LGHNA, CDR2 YNFKEQ. V gave up 0 bases and J gave up 7 bases; unmatched junction bases: 7. For the CDR3, the DNA is TGTGCCAGCAGCCAAGATTTTCGGGGGACAGGTGAAGCTTTCTTT. The encoded protein is CASSQDFRGTGEAFF.

The V gene is TRBV29-1, the J gene TRBJ2-3; 7 bases line up with TRBD2. The CDR3 contains 13 residues. Trimming removed 4 bases from V and 6 bases from J; junction bases left unmatched: 7. CDR1 is SQVTM, CDR2 ANQGSEA, per germline. DNA of the CDR3: TGCAGCGTTGCCCCCAGCGGGGCGGATACGCAGTATTTT. Its translation: CSVAPSGADTQYF.

The chain couples TRBV7-9 to TRBJ1-4; D remains ambiguous. Trimming removed 5 bases from V and 0 bases from J, with 7 bases in between. Germline-derived CDR1 and CDR2 are SEHNR and FQNEAQ (reference sequence). CDR3 size: 14 residues. CDR3 in amino acids: CASSRHTTNEKLFF. The DNA for the CDR3 is TGTGCCAGCAGCCGCCATACAACTAATGAAAAACTGTTTTTT.

This chain links TRBV21-1 with TRBJ1-1. TRBV21-1 counts as a pseudogene. This CDR3 spans 15 amino acids. The CDR3 sequence is CASSPGRKLNTEAFF. The CDR3 nucleotides read TGTGCCAGCAGCCCGGGGCGGAAGCTGAACACTGAAGCTTTCTTT.

The rearrangement uses TRBV4-3 and TRBJ2-3, with a tentative D call TRBD1 (6 bases). Trimming took off 7 bases at V and 2 bases at J, with 13 bases between the two ends. The CDR3 is 14 residues long. The germline V gene encodes CDR1 LGHNA and CDR2 YSLEER. CDR3: CASIPTGNTDTQYF. The CDR3 nucleotides are TGCGCCAGCATCCCGACAGGAAACACAGATACGCAGTATTTT.

This clone appeared a few times. V usage is TRBV27 and J usage is TRBJ2-3, with TRBD2 matching over 13 bases. The germline V gene encodes CDR1 MNHEY and CDR2 SMNVEV (reference sequence). V was pared by 4 bases and J by 1 base, with 8 bases of the junction left unmatched. This CDR3 comprises 18 residues. The CDR3 loop reads CASSSGLAGARGTDTQYF. The CDR3 DNA follows: TGTGCCAGCAGTTCCGGACTAGCGGGGGCCCGTGGCACAGATACGCAGTATTTT.

The rearrangement links TRBV3-1 (or the pseudogene TRBV3-2) to TRBJ2-3; 8 nucleotides agree with TRBD2. Germline V gene sequence: CDR1 LGHDT, CDR2 YNNKEL (reference sequence). With 0 bases clipped from V and 2 bases from J, the junction kept 13 bases outside the gene matches. The CDR3 is 19 residues long. CDR3 residues: CASSQDIMGRGVPTDTQYF. Written as DNA, the CDR3 is TGTGCCAGCAGCCAAGATATTATGGGGCGGGGGGTCCCCACAGATACGCAGTATTTT.

The sample holds a few counts of this clone. The genes are TRBV7-3 and TRBJ2-1; perhaps TRBD2 as D (5 bases). The CDR3 consists of 15 residues. V was pared by 5 bases and J by 9 bases, with 20 bases between. CDR1 is SGHTA, CDR2 FQGTGA, per germline. The DNA for the CDR3 is TGTGCCAGCAGCCTAATACCGAGGACTGTGGGTGAGCAGTTCTTC. Translation: CASSLIPRTVGEQFF.

A few counts support this clone. The sample holds other DNA sequences that translate to the same CDR3. The rearrangement joins TRBV9 to TRBJ2-3; maybe TRBD2 (6 bases). The CDR3 runs 15 residues. CDR1 and CDR2 from the germline V gene are SGDLS and YYNGEE. The ends were cut back, 0 bases at V and 0 bases at J, with 8 bases in the middle. CDR3 loop: CASSVEGLSTDTQYF. Written as DNA, the CDR3 is TGTGCCAGCAGCGTAGAGGGACTTAGCACAGATACGCAGTATTTT.

The rearrangement uses TRBV4-2 and TRBJ1-1; 7 nucleotides align to TRBD1. Germline V gives CDR1 LGHNA, CDR2 YNFKEQ. V shed 0 bases, J shed 11 bases, and the junction held 9 bases outside the gene matches. The CDR3 runs to 14 residues. The CDR3 here is CASSQDIQGGEAFF. The DNA for the CDR3 is TGTGCCAGCAGCCAAGACATCCAGGGGGGTGAGGCTTTCTTT.

A single count supports this clone. In DNA, the CDR3 is TGTGCCAGCAGTGAAGGAGGGGAGCGGGGCTACACCTTC. The encoded protein is CASSEGGERGYTF. This sequence joins TRBV6-1 and TRBJ1-2, with a possible D match to TRBD1 (5 bases). Trimming left V 1 base short and J 8 bases short, with 11 bases between. The CDR3 runs 13 residues. Germline lookup yields CDR1 MNHNS and CDR2 SASEGT.

This rearrangement joins TRBV5-1 to TRBJ1-1; D call uncertain. This CDR3 comprises 12 residues. V was pared by 4 bases and J by 5 bases, with 9 bases between. The germline CDR1 and CDR2 sequences are SGHRS and YFSETQ. The CDR3 loop reads CASSVGFTEAFF. For the CDR3, the DNA is TGCGCCAGCAGCGTAGGGTTTACTGAAGCTTTCTTT. The whole variable domain, filled in from reference TRBV5-1 and TRBJ1-1, reads KAGVTQTPRYLIKTRGQQVTLSCSPISGHRSVSWYQQTPGQGLQFLFEYFSETQRNKGNFPGRFSGRQFSNSRSEMNVSTLELGDSALYLCASSVGFTEAFFGQGTRLTVV.

V usage is TRBV3-1 (or the pseudogene TRBV3-2) and J usage is TRBJ2-5; possibly TRBD2 for D (6 bases). The CDR3 loop spans 12 amino acids. Trimming removed 4 bases from V and 5 bases from J, with 8 bases in between. CDR1 and CDR2 from the germline V gene are LGHDT and YNNKEL (reference sequence). The DNA for the CDR3 is TGTGCCAGCAGCCGCCGGGGGGAGACCCAGTACTTC. It encodes CASSRRGETQYF.

The chain carries TRBV4-3 and TRBJ2-7; D uncertain. Trimming removed 3 bases at V and 6 bases at J, with 12 bases between. This CDR3 has 13 residues. Germline loops: CDR1 LGHNA, CDR2 YSLEER. The CDR3 nucleotides are TGCGCCAGCAGCCACACCGGCTACTCCGAGCAGTACTTC. Its translation is CASSHTGYSEQYF.

The chain links TRBV28 to TRBJ1-2; D may be TRBD1 (5 bases). The CDR3 is 14 residues long. Germline V gene sequence: CDR1 MDHEN, CDR2 SYDVKM. V gave up 2 bases and J gave up 5 bases, with 12 bases separating them. This chain's CDR3 is CASSLEGARYGYTF. The CDR3, as DNA: TGTGCCAGCAGTTTAGAAGGGGCGCGGTATGGCTACACCTTC.

The CDR3 DNA follows: TGCGCCAGCAGCCAAGCTCCGGGGATTGGTGAGACCCAGTACTTC. Translation gives CASSQAPGIGETQYF. The chain recombines TRBV4-1 with TRBJ2-5; D might be TRBD2 (5 bases). The CDR3 has 15 amino acids. Trimming removed 1 base at V and 5 bases at J, with 14 bases between. Germline V gene lookup returns CDR1 MGHRA and CDR2 YSYEKL.

The chain recombines TRBV4-2 with TRBJ1-3, with D possibly TRBD1 on 6 matching bases. The CDR3 loop spans 16 amino acids. CDR1 LGHNA and CDR2 YNFKEQ come from the germline V gene. V lost 0 bases to trimming and J lost 4 bases, with 13 bases between them. Here the CDR3 DNA reads TGTGCCAGCAGCCAAGAGGGGGGGGCCAGAGGAAACACCATATATTTT. This codes for CASSQEGGARGNTIYF.